This TCR beta chain was identified in a study of T cells after yellow fever vaccination (dated by TCRdb to between 2018 and 2021). Regarding the research as a whole: Libraries from fractions with low cell numbers were prepared with the SMART-Seq v4 Ultra Low Input RNA kit. Blood was drawn at multiple timepoints before and after primary and secondary immunization, with bulk PBMC replicates and cell subsets isolated. To follow T-cell clones before and after primary and booster YFV17D yellow fever vaccination, bulk TCR alpha and beta repertoires were sequenced over time. Two healthy male donors, one aged 18 to 29 and one aged 30 to 39 years, were included in the cohort. Beyond this particular receptor, the publication reports: Because only two donors were included in the study, the extent to which the findings can be generalized is limited. A small share of clonotypes was detected in both CD4 and CD8 compartments, with the overlap likely arising from convergent recombination. After the booster, most clones that had expanded after primary vaccination were detected again (nearly 97% of CD4 and 88% of CD8), suggesting broad maintenance of memory. The secondary T-cell response was found to be weaker but faster than the primary response, with a peak reached on day 5 rather than on day 15. Computational filtering was required because FACS-sorted repertoires could contain abundant contaminating clonotypes from the bulk population.

Instrument on record: Illumina NovaSeq 6000. TCR cDNA was synthesized by 5'RACE template switching, through which a universal primer site and unique molecular identifiers were introduced. cDNA synthesis was primed from both the TCR alpha and TCR beta constant segments. Library amplification involved two PCR steps, and the second step added sample barcodes and sequencing adapters. Sequencing of the libraries was done on either Illumina HiSeq 2500 (2x100 bp) or NovaSeq (2x150 bp). The authors' pipeline ran thus. Reads were demultiplexed and collapsed into UMI consensus sequences with MIGEC, and V(D)J alignment was performed with MiXCR. Vaccine-responding clonotypes were defined with edgeR using replicate PBMC samples, requiring FDR below 0.01 and a log2 fold change above 5 up to day 15. Bulk clonotypes were assigned CD4 or CD8 identity according to which sequenced CD4 or CD8 repertoire held them at higher abundance. TCRdb's own reprocessing of the public reads used fastp at Q25 and MiXCR and kept productive beta chains. Rows with a matching CDR3 protein are joined into one entry that keeps the most common DNA and genes. TCRdb assigned the V and J calls; the authors' analysis was not used. Here the sample has 300,000 to 350,000 distinct CDR3 sequences; 4% occur a single time. Of the sample, roughly a quarter falls within the top ten clones.

The CDR3 sequence holds 13 residues, the cysteine and valine included. The retained sequence is limited to the CDR3, 39 bases, with the frame set at the first base. V is clipped by 7 bases and J by 7 bases, and the sequence between their germline boundaries is 20 bases long. CDR1 and CDR2 are read off the germline V gene as SQVTM and ANQGSEA. The sample's treatment or condition label is to be understood as: live attenuated yellow fever vaccine strain. At each blood-draw timepoint, two biological replicates of bulk PBMCs were obtained. PBMCs were isolated from peripheral blood using a standard Ficoll-Paque protocol. TriZol was used to extract RNA from bulk PBMCs, from CD4 and CD8 fractions, and from dextramer-positive and dextramer-negative fractions. This clonotype was recorded a few times. Its cognate antigen has yet to be identified. No base quality information exists; no much larger clone differs at one position.

The rearrangement joined TRBV29-1 to TRBJ2-7; a tentative D match to TRBD2 spans 7 bases. This specimen consisted of PBMCs, obtained 5 days after the yellow fever booster vaccination. The TCR was taken from a man between 18 and 35 years old who received the YFV17D yellow fever vaccine. The DNA sequence is as follows: TGCAGCGCTTTGATCGAGGGGGGGATGGAGCAGTACGTC. It specifies CSALIEGGMEQYV.